This T cell receptor beta chain is from a study of PD-1 blockade in classical Hodgkin lymphoma. Points from the study as a whole: Lower baseline TCR diversity was reported for newly diagnosed patients than for healthy donors.

The CDR3 is 11 residues long. Germline lookup yields CDR1 SQVTM and CDR2 ANQGSEA. Between the trimmed V and J ends, which lost 6 bases and 7 bases, there was a span of 12 bases. Time point here: cycle 4 day 1 (C4D1), after around six weeks of nivolumab. Every single patient, without exception, relapsed after autologous stem cell transplantation, and brentuximab vedotin exposure varied. Researchers report purifying CD4+ T cells from thawed PBMCs by magnetic negative selection. Patients had relapsed/refractory classical Hodgkin lymphoma with complete response, partial response or progressive disease as best response. Assay: immunoSEQ multiplex PCR; the TCRdb copy retains only in-frame clones and omits some. Of 30,000 to 40,000 clones listed, around nine tenths are singletons. About this clone itself: Antigen: not known.

Sequences were derived from CD4+ T cells from blood, sampled before the fourth cycle of nivolumab. This receptor was identified in a human donor with classical Hodgkin lymphoma. The chain employs TRBV29-1 and TRBJ1-1, with D uncertain. The CDR3 spells CSVPGRIEAFF. The CDR3 coding sequence is TGCAGCGTCCCCGGTCGAATTGAAGCTTTCTTT.